A single sample gave rise to the 24 T cell receptor beta chains below, sequenced in a study of T-cell memory formation after mild COVID-19. One entry per CDR3 protein, called by TCRdb with MiXCR from the 5' RACE reads. The table shows 350,000 to 450,000 distinct CDR3 sequences, with 20% to 30% occurring only once. Sequencing used PBMCs or a T cell subset sorted from them (not recorded which). The receptors shown here come from an adult woman who had mild COVID-19 (a few samples of this study predate the infection). Cell type and time point are not known.

This clonotype was observed many times. The chain couples TRBV20-1 to TRBJ1-5, with 7 bases fitting TRBD1. Per the germline V gene, CDR1 is DFQATT and CDR2 is SNEGSKA (reference sequence). J gave up 7 bases and V 0 bases, and 9 bases lay outside the gene matches. The CDR3 spans 15 residues. The CDR3 DNA reads TGCAGTGCTAGAGACCCCAACAGGGGTTGGCAGCCCCAGCATTTT. Amino acid sequence: CSARDPNRGWQPQHF.

This chain uses TRBV5-1 with TRBJ1-1; D possibly corresponds to TRBD1 (6 bases). The CDR3 loop spans 14 amino acids. Germline CDR1 SGHRS, CDR2 YFSETQ. V was shortened by 7 bases and J by 2 bases, with 15 bases between the two germline ends. In DNA, the CDR3 is TGCGCCAGCGCCGTGGGGGCGGACAACACTGAAGCTTTCTTT. This gives the protein CASAVGADNTEAFF.

This sequence joins TRBV5-5 and TRBJ1-2, with D unresolved. Germline CDR1 SGHKS, CDR2 YYEKEE (reference sequence). V was cut by 0 bases and J by 3 bases, with 9 bases left in between. This CDR3 has 14 residues. In DNA form, the CDR3 reads TGTGCCAGCAGCTTGGATGTCCCGGACTATGGCTACACCTTC. It is translated as CASSLDVPDYGYTF.

This clonotype was seen many times. This chain uses TRBV20-1 with TRBJ2-3; D is perhaps TRBD2 (6 bases). The CDR3 runs 15 residues. Looked up from germline, CDR1 is DFQATT and CDR2 is SNEGSKA (reference sequence). Trimming left V 3 bases short and J 1 base short, with 14 bases between. The CDR3 region is CSASRREQGTDTQYF. In DNA, the CDR3 is TGCAGTGCTAGTCGACGGGAGCAAGGCACAGATACGCAGTATTTT.

The J gene is TRBJ2-2, the V gene TRBV5-1, with 8 bases matching TRBD1. Looked up from germline, CDR1 is SGHRS and CDR2 is YFSETQ. There are 14 residues in the CDR3. J gave up 4 bases and V 4 bases, and 3 bases lay outside the gene matches. The CDR3 region is CASSVTGGTGELFF. The CDR3 nucleotides read TGCGCCAGCAGCGTTACAGGGGGCACCGGGGAGCTGTTTTTT.

The rearrangement uses TRBV2 and TRBJ2-1, with a possible D match to TRBD2 (6 bases). Germline values: CDR1 SNHLY, CDR2 FYNNEI. This CDR3 comprises 14 residues. The germline V and J ends were trimmed by 7 bases and 5 bases, with 15 bases remaining between them. Written as DNA, the CDR3 is TGTGCCAGCAATCGGTTTAGCGGCAACAATGAGCAGTTCTTC. It yields the protein CASNRFSGNNEQFF. The full variable domain, rest sourced from reference TRBV2 and TRBJ2-1, is EPEVTQTPSHQVTQMGQEVILRCVPISNHLYFYWYRQILGQKVEFLVSFYNNEISEKSEIFDDQFSVERPDGSNFTLKIRSTKLEDSAMYFCASNRFSGNNEQFFGPGTRLTVL.

This clonotype has a handful of counts. This chain joins TRBV7-8 and TRBJ2-3; the D gene is possibly TRBD2 (5 bases). Germline V lookup: CDR1 SGHVS, CDR2 FQNEAQ. The CDR3 runs to 13 residues. V gave up 5 bases and J gave up 5 bases, with 11 bases separating them. For the CDR3, the DNA is TGTGCCAGCAGCACCATACGGGGAGATACGCAGTATTTT. It translates to CASSTIRGDTQYF.

The table lists this clonotype with a few counts. CDR3 region: CSASTSDSYEQYF. CDR3 nucleotide sequence: TGCAGTGCTAGCACTAGCGACTCCTACGAGCAGTACTTC. The rearrangement uses TRBV20-1 and TRBJ2-7; 7 nucleotides agree with TRBD2. Trimming removed 3 bases from V and 0 bases from J; junction bases left unmatched: 2. This CDR3 is built from 13 residues. Germline V gene sequence: CDR1 DFQATT, CDR2 SNEGSKA (reference sequence).

The V call is TRBV6-5, the J call TRBJ2-3; 12 bases align to TRBD2. The CDR3 totals 22 residues. With 0 bases clipped from V and 0 bases from J, the junction kept 16 bases outside the gene matches. Per the germline V gene, CDR1 is MNHEY and CDR2 is SVGAGI. The chain's CDR3 is CASSYSSLASGRALPSTDTQYF. The CDR3 DNA follows: TGTGCCAGCAGTTACTCGAGTTTAGCTAGCGGGAGGGCCTTACCTAGCACAGATACGCAGTATTTT.

This chain joins TRBV7-3 and TRBJ1-6, with no clear D. The CDR3 covers 14 residues. V shed 6 bases and J shed 9 bases, with 15 bases lying between them. CDR1 SGHTA and CDR2 FQGTGA come from the germline V gene. In nucleotides, the CDR3 is TGTGCCAGCAGGAACCCGGGCGACGGTTCACCCCTCCACTTT. Protein: CASRNPGDGSPLHF.

This clonotype was recorded a few times. The chain has TRBV7-9 and TRBJ2-7; 8 positions agree with TRBD1. The CDR3 totals 15 residues. The junction had 7 bases not matched to a gene; V was cut back by 5 bases and J by 1 base. Germline V CDR1 and CDR2: SEHNR, FQNEAQ (reference sequence). The CDR3 bases are TGTGCCAGCAGCCCTGCGACAGGGGTGTCCTACGAGCAGTACTTC. Amino acid sequence: CASSPATGVSYEQYF.

This clonotype has only a few counts. Here the CDR3 DNA reads TGTGCCAGCAGTTTCACGTCCCAGGGATTTGGCTACACCTTC. Translating it yields CASSFTSQGFGYTF. The chain recombines TRBV12-3 or TRBV12-4 with TRBJ1-2; D possibly corresponds to TRBD1 (5 bases). V was pared by 3 bases and J by 7 bases, with 15 bases between. The CDR3 has 14 residues.

The V and J genes are TRBV6-2 or TRBV6-3 and TRBJ1-6; D is possibly TRBD1 (5 bases). The germline gives CDR1 MNHEY, CDR2 SVGEGT. Trimming left V 0 bases short and J 10 bases short, with 22 bases between. The CDR3 is made up of 18 amino acids. This CDR3 is CASSYSFLRGTGMSPLHF. The CDR3 nucleotides are TGTGCCAGCAGTTACTCCTTCCTCCGCGGGACGGGCATGTCACCCCTCCACTTT.

CDR3 protein: CASSFGTGVAYEQYF. The CDR3 bases are TGTGCCAGCTCCTTCGGGACAGGGGTGGCCTACGAGCAGTACTTC. The chain employs TRBV18 and TRBJ2-7, with 10 bases lining up with TRBD1. The CDR3 runs to 15 residues. Per the germline V gene, CDR1 is KGHSH and CDR2 is LQKENI. The junction had 7 bases not matched to a gene; V was cut back by 6 bases and J by 2 bases.

This clonotype was counted between two and nine times. The chain recombines TRBV4-1 with TRBJ2-5; 12 bases line up with TRBD2. This CDR3 is built from 16 residues. The V gene end was trimmed by 0 bases and the J gene end by 5 bases; junction bases not matched to a gene: 4. Germline CDR1 reads MGHRA; CDR2 reads YSYEKL. The CDR3 DNA reads TGCGCCAGCAGCCAAGACCTAGCGGGGGGGCAGGAGACCCAGTACTTC. Its translation: CASSQDLAGGQETQYF.

This sequence joins TRBV7-2 and TRBJ1-6; tentative D call: TRBD1 (6 bases). This CDR3 comprises 12 residues. Germline V CDR1 and CDR2: SGHTA, FQGNSA. V lost 7 bases and J lost 9, with 10 bases in between. CDR3 nucleotides: TGTGCCAGCACAGGGGATAGTTCACCCCTCCACTTT. It is translated as CASTGDSSPLHF.

The chain has TRBV5-1 and TRBJ1-5; D might be TRBD1 (5 bases). Trimming removed 0 bases at V and 7 bases at J, with 14 bases between. Germline-derived CDR1 and CDR2 are SGHRS and YFSETQ. The CDR3 has 15 residues. In nucleotides, the CDR3 is TGCGCCAGCAGCTTGGACGGGGGAAAGGGGCAGCCCCAGCATTTT. Translation: CASSLDGGKGQPQHF.

The chain joins TRBV27 to TRBJ2-7; no reliable D call. The CDR3 extends over 13 amino acids. CDR1 is MNHEY and CDR2 is SMNVEV in the germline V gene (reference sequence). Trimming stripped 10 bases from V and 0 bases from J, with 13 bases between. CDR3 sequence reads: CATRTASSYEQYF. The CDR3 DNA sequence: TGTGCCACCCGGACGGCGAGCTCCTACGAGCAGTACTTC.

The table lists this clonotype with a few counts. V usage is TRBV5-1 and J usage is TRBJ2-7, with D perhaps assigned TRBD1 or TRBD2 (5 bases each). Per germline, CDR1 SGHRS and CDR2 YFSETQ. The CDR3 contains 13 residues. V was cut by 2 bases and J by 4 bases, with 10 bases left in between. The CDR3 bases are TGCGCCAGCAGCTTCGGGACGGATTACGAGCAGTACTTC. This gives the protein CASSFGTDYEQYF.

The sample holds a few counts of this clonotype. The V gene is TRBV20-1, the J gene TRBJ2-7; weak D call: TRBD1 (6 bases). This CDR3 has 15 residues. V dropped 1 base and J dropped 3 bases, with 16 bases sitting between them. Germline assignment: CDR1 DFQATT and CDR2 SNEGSKA (reference sequence). The CDR3 nucleotides read TGCAGTGCTAGAGGAACCGGGACACAGGGCTACGAGCAGTACTTC. Its translation is CSARGTGTQGYEQYF.

V usage is TRBV28 and J usage is TRBJ1-1, with 12 bases fitting TRBD1. Germline trimming cut 0 bases from V and 3 bases from J; bases unmatched to any gene: 5. There are 17 residues in the CDR3. Germline loops: CDR1 MDHEN, CDR2 SYDVKM. The CDR3, as DNA: TGTGCCAGCAGTTTATGGGGACAGGGGGCGGAGGACACTGAAGCTTTCTTT. This codes for CASSLWGQGAEDTEAFF.

The chain's CDR3 is CASSLSGTGEEKLFF. CDR3 bases: TGCGCCAGCAGCTTATCCGGGACAGGGGAGGAGAAACTGTTTTTT. The chain uses TRBV5-1 and TRBJ1-4; 10 nucleotides agree with TRBD1. This CDR3 contains 15 residues. In germline, CDR1 is SGHRS, CDR2 YFSETQ. Losses at the gene ends were 2 bases for V and 11 bases for J; bases not matched to a gene: 9.

Only a few counts were recorded for this clonotype. The chain uses TRBV9 and TRBJ2-6; no clear D. V gave up 3 bases and J gave up 9 bases, with 19 bases separating them. The CDR3 is made up of 16 amino acids. Germline V gene sequence: CDR1 SGDLS, CDR2 YYNGEE. DNA of the CDR3: TGTGCCAGCAGCGGATCGTACATCCCCGGCGTCAACGTCCTGACTTTC. It is translated as CASSGSYIPGVNVLTF.

This clonotype was recorded once. The chain uses TRBV19 and TRBJ2-6, with TRBD2 identical over 16 bases. The CDR3 loop spans 21 amino acids. Germline CDR1 is LNHDA and CDR2 is SQIVND (reference sequence). The J segment lost 1 base and the V segment lost 2 bases, leaving 8 bases of the junction unmatched. The chain's CDR3 is CASSILPGLAGGSSGANVLTF. The CDR3 bases are TGTGCCAGTAGTATACTGCCGGGACTAGCGGGAGGGAGTTCTGGGGCCAACGTCCTGACTTTC.